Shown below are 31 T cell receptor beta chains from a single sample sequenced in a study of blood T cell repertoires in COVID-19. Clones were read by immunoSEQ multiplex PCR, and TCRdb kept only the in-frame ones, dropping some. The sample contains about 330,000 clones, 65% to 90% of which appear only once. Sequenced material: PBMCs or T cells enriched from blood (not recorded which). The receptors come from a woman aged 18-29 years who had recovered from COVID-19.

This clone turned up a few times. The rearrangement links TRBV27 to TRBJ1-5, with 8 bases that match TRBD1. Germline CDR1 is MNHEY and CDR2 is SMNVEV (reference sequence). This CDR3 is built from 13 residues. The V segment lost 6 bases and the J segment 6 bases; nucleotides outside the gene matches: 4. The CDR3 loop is CASRGTGGQPQHF. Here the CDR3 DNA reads TGTGCCAGCAGAGGGACAGGTGGTCAGCCCCAGCATTTT.

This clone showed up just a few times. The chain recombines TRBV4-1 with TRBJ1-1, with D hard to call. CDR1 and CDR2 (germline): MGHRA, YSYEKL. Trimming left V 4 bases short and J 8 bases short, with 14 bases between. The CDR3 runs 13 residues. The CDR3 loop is CASSPSRGGEAFF. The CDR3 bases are TGCGCCAGCAGCCCCTCAAGAGGTGGGGAAGCTTTCTTT.

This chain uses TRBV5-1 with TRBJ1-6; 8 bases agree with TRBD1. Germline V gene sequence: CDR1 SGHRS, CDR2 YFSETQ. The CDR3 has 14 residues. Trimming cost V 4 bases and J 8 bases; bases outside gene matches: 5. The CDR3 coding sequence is TGCGCCAGCAGCCCTCAGGGGGCCGATTCACCCCTCCACTTT. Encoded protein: CASSPQGADSPLHF. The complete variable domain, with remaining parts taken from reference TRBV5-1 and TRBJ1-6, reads KAGVTQTPRYLIKTRGQQVTLSCSPISGHRSVSWYQQTPGQGLQFLFEYFSETQRNKGNFPGRFSGRQFSNSRSEMNVSTLELGDSALYLCASSPQGADSPLHFGNGTRLTVT.

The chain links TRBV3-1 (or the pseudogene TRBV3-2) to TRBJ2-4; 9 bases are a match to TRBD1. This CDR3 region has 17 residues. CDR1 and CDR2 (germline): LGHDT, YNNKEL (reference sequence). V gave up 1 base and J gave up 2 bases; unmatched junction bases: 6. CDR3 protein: CASSQGGQGWTKNIQYF. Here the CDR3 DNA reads TGTGCCAGCAGCCAAGGGGGACAGGGTTGGACCAAAAACATTCAGTACTTC.

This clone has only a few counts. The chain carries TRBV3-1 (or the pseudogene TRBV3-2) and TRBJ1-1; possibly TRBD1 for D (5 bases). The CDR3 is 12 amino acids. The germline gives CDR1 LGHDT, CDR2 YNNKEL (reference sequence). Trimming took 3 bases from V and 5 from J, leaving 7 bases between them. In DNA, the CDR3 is TGTGCCAGCAGCCACCGGACAACTGAAGCTTTCTTT. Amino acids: CASSHRTTEAFF.

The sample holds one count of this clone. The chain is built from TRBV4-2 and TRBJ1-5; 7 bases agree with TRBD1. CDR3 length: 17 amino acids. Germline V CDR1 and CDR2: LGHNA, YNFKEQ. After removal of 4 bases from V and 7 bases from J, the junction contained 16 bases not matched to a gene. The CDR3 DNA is TGTGCCAGCAGCCGGGATTCGACAGGGACGACGAGGCAGCCCCAGCATTTT. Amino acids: CASSRDSTGTTRQPQHF.

The CDR3 coding sequence is TGTGCCAGCAGCCCAACAGTATTTCCTTTTGATGAAAAACTGTTTTTT. Protein product: CASSPTVFPFDEKLFF. V is TRBV6-2 or TRBV6-3 and J is TRBJ1-4; D remains ambiguous. The CDR3 consists of 16 residues. The V gene lost 6 bases and the J gene lost 6 bases, with 20 bases spanning the gap. Germline V gives CDR1 MNHEY, CDR2 SVGEGT.

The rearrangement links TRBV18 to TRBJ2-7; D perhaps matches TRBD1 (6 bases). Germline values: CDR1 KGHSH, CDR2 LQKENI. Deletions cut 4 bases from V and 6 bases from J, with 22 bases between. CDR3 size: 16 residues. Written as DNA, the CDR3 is TGTGCCAGCTCACGTACGATTGGACAGACGAGAGGCGAGCAGTACTTC. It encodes CASSRTIGQTRGEQYF.

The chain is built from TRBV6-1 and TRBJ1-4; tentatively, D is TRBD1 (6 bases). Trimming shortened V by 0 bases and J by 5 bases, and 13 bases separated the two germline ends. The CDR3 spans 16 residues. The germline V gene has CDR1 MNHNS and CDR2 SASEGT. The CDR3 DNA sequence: TGTGCCAGCAGTGAAGCTGGGGGGGGCTTAAATGAAAAACTGTTTTTT. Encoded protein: CASSEAGGGLNEKLFF.

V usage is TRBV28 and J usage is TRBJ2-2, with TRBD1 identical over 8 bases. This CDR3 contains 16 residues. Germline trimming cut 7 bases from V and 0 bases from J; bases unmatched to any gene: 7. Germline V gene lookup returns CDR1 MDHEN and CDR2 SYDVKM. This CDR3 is CASTPGQGANTGELFF. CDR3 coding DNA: TGTGCCAGCACTCCCGGACAGGGAGCGAACACCGGGGAGCTGTTTTTT.

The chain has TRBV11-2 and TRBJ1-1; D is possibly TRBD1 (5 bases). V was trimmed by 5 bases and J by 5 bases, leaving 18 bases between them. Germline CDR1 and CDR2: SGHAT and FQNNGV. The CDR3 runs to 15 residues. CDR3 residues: CASSNWDSLGTEAFF. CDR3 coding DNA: TGTGCCAGCAGCAATTGGGACTCCTTGGGGACTGAAGCTTTCTTT.

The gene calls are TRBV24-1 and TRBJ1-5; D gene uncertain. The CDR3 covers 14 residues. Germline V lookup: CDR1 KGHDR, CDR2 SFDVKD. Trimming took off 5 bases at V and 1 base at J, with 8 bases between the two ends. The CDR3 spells CATSGGPSNQPQHF. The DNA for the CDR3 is TGTGCCACCAGTGGCGGGCCAAGCAATCAGCCCCAGCATTTT.

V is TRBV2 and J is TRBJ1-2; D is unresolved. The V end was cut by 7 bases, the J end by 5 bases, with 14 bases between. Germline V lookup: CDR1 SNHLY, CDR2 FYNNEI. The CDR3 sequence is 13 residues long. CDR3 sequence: CASILDSSYGYTF. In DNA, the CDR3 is TGTGCCAGCATCTTGGACTCTTCATATGGCTACACCTTC.

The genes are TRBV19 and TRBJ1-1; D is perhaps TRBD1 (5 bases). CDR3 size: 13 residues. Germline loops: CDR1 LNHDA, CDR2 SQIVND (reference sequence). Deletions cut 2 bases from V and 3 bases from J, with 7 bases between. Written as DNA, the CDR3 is TGTGCCAGTAGTATATGGGGGGACACTGAAGCTTTCTTT. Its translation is CASSIWGDTEAFF.

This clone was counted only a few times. The CDR3 DNA reads TGCGCCAGCATGCAAGACAGCACCTACGAGCAGTACTTC. This codes for CASMQDSTYEQYF. The chain is built from TRBV5-1 and TRBJ2-7; a weak D match, TRBD1 (5 bases). The CDR3 covers 13 residues. The V gene lost 6 bases and the J gene lost 2 bases, with 12 bases spanning the gap. Germline CDR1 and CDR2: SGHRS and YFSETQ.

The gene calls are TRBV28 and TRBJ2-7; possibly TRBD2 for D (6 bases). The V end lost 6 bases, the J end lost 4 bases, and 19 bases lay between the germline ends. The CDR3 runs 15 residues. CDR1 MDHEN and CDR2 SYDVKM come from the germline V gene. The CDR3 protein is CASSLPGTSRYEQYF. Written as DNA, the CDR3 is TGTGCCAGCAGCCTTCCGGGGACTTCAAGATACGAGCAGTACTTC.

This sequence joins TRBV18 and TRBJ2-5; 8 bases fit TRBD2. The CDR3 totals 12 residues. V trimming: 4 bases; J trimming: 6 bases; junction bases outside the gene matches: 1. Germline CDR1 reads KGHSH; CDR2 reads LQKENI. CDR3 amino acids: CASSQREQTQYF. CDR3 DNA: TGTGCCAGCTCACAGCGGGAGCAGACCCAGTACTTC. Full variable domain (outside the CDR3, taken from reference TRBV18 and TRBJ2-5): NAGVMQNPRHLVRRRGQEARLRCSPMKGHSHVYWYRQLPEEGLKFMVYLQKENIIDESGMPKERFSAEFPKEGPSILRIQQVVRGDSAAYFCASSQREQTQYFGPGTRLLVL.

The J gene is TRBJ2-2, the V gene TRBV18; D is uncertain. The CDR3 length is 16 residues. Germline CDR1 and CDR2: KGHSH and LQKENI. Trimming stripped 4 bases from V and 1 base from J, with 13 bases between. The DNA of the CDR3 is TGTGCCAGCTCACTTATGGAGACGGTGAACACCGGGGAGCTGTTTTTT. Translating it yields CASSLMETVNTGELFF.

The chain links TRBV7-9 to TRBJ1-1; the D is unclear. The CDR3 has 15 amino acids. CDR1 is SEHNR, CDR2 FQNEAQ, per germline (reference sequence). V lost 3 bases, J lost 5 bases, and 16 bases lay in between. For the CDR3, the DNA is TGTGCCAGCAGCTTGGGTTCGAGGGTCTGGACTGAAGCTTTCTTT. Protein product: CASSLGSRVWTEAFF.

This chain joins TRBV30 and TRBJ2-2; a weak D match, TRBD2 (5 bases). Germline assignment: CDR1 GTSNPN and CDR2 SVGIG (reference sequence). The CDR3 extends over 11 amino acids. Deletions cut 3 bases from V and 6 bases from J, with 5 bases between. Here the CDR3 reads CAWRDSGELFF. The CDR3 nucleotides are TGTGCCTGGAGGGACTCCGGGGAGCTGTTTTTT.

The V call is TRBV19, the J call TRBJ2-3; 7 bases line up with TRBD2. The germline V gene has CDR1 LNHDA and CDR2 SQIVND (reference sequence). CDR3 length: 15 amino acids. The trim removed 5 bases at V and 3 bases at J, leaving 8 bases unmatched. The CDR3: CASSSRGGRTDTQYF. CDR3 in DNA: TGTGCCAGTAGTTCTCGGGGAGGGAGGACAGATACGCAGTATTTT. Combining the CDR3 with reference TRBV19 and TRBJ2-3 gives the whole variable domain DGGITQSPKYLFRKEGQNVTLSCEQNLNHDAMYWYRQDPGQGLRLIYYSQIVNDFQKGDIAEGYSVSREKKESFPLTVTSAQKNPTAFYLCASSSRGGRTDTQYFGPGTRLTVL.

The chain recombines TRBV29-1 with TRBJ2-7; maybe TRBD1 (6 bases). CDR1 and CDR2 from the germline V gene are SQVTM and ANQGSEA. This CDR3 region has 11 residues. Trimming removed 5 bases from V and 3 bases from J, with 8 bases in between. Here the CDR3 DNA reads TGCAGCGTTTCGACAGGCTACGAGCAGTACTTC. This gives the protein CSVSTGYEQYF.

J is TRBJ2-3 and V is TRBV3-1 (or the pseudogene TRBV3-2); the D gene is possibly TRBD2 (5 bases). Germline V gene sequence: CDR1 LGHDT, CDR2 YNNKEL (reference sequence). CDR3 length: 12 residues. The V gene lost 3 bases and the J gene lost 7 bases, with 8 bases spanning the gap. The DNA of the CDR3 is TGTGCCAGCAGCCAGGAGGAACATACGCAGTATTTT. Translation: CASSQEEHTQYF.

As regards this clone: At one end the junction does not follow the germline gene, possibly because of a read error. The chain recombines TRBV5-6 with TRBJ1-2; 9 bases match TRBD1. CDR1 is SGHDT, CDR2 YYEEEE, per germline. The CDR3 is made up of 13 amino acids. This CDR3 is CASSIRDRDGYIF. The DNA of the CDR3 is TGTGCCAGCAGCATCCGGGACAGGGATGGCTACATCTTC.

CDR3: CATMNRGKETQYF. For the CDR3, the DNA is TGTGCCACCATGAACAGGGGGAAAGAGACCCAGTACTTC. V usage is TRBV3-1 (or the pseudogene TRBV3-2) and J usage is TRBJ2-5; 8 bases map to TRBD1. Trimming at V came to 10 bases and at J to 3 bases, leaving 7 bases not matched to a gene. CDR3 length equals 13 residues. Germline CDR1 reads LGHDT; CDR2 reads YNNKEL (reference sequence).

CDR3 sequence (DNA): TGTGCCACCAGTGATTTTGGGGGGGGTGAAGCTTTCTTT. Amino acid sequence: CATSDFGGGEAFF. The rearrangement joins TRBV24-1 to TRBJ1-1; D possibly corresponds to TRBD1 (5 bases). The CDR3 has 13 residues. Trimming took off 1 base at V and 7 bases at J, with 9 bases between the two ends. From germline, CDR1 is KGHDR and CDR2 SFDVKD.

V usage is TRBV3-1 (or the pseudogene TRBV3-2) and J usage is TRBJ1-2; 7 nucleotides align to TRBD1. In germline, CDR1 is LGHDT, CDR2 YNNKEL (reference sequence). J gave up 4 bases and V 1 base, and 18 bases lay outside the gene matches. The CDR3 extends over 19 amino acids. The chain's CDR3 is CASSQVKLTVRGFPYGYTF. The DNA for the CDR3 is TGTGCCAGCAGCCAAGTCAAGCTAACGGTCAGGGGGTTCCCCTATGGCTACACCTTC.

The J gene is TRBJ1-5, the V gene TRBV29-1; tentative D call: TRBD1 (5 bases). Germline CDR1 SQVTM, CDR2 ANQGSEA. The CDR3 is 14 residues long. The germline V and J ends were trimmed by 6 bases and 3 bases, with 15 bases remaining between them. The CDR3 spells CSVTGPDTNQPQHF. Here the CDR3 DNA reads TGCAGCGTCACAGGCCCTGACACCAATCAGCCCCAGCATTTT.

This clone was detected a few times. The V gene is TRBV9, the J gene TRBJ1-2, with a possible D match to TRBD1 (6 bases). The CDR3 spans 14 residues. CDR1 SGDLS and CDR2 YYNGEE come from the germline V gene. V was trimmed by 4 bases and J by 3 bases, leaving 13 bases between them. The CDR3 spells CASSPGDNHYGYTF. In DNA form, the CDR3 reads TGTGCCAGCAGCCCCGGGGACAACCACTATGGCTACACCTTC.

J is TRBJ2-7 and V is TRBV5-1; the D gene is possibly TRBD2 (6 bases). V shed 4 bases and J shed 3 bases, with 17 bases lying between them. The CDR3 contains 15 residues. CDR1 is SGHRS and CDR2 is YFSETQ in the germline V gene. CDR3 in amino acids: CASSPLAGRDYEQYF. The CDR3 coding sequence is TGCGCCAGCAGCCCGTTGGCGGGAAGGGACTACGAGCAGTACTTC.

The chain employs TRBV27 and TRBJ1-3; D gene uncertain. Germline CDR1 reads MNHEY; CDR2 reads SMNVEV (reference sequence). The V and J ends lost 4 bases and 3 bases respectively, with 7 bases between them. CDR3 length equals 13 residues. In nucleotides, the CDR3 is TGTGCCAGCAGTTACCGGGTTGGAAACACCATATATTTT. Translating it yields CASSYRVGNTIYF.